This T cell receptor beta chain was recorded in a study of blood T cell repertoires in COVID-19. Study summary: Samples representing acute and convalescent COVID-19 were sourced from the United States, Italy and Spain.

This CDR3 has 12 residues. V lost 4 bases, J lost 9 bases, and 10 bases lay in between. The germline gives CDR1 MNHEY, CDR2 SVGAGI. Original processing notes: The authors estimated nucleated cell counts from reference gene primer amplification. Profiled with immunoSEQ multiplex PCR; TCRdb holds only in-frame clones, not every one. The V and J calls and clone size are taken from that table; D and trimming were inferred from the DNA. The data hold more than 150,000 clones, with more than 80% observed a single time. This chain connects TRBV6-5 to TRBJ2-1; D might be TRBD1 (5 bases). The TCR originated in a woman in her thirties or forties with acute or convalescent COVID-19. The sequencing input was peripheral blood. The CDR3 DNA reads TGTGCCAGCAGTTCACAGGTTCGTGAGCAGTTCTTC. Its protein product is CASSSQVREQFF.